These T cell receptor beta chains were read from a single sample in a study of cytomegalovirus exposure and HLA in healthy donors. Produced via immunoSEQ multiplex PCR; TCRdb's table is partial and in-frame only. This sample has 65,000 to 80,000 clones, with approximately 69% found just once. Sample: PBMCs. Receptors originate from a man in his forties in good health and CMV-seropositive. Both conserved end residues are part of each CDR3. A D gene is named only where the DNA matches it firmly. A row's size may be missing; if present it is once, few, many or a size class.

v_gene	len	abundance	d_gene	j_gene	CDR3nt	CDR3aa
TRBV10-3	12	few	TRBD1	TRBJ1-1	TGTGCCTCCCAGGACAGGGTCACTGAAGCTTTCTTT	CASQDRVTEAFF
TRBV6-5	14	few	TRBD2	TRBJ2-5	TGTGCCAGCAGTTTCGTCAGCGGGGGAGAGACCCAGTACTTC	CASSFVSGGETQYF
TRBV19	19	.	.	TRBJ1-5	TGTGCCAGTAGTATGGGCGACAGACCACCACCTTATAGCAATCAGCCCCAGCATTTT	CASSMGDRPPPYSNQPQHF
TRBV27	20	.	TRBD2	TRBJ2-3	TGTGCCAGCAGTGGTCAAGTGGTGGTAGCGGGGCTGGGAAGCACAGATACGCAGTATTTT	CASSGQVVVAGLGSTDTQYF
TRBV7-3	15	.	.	TRBJ1-1	TGTGCCAGCAGCCCCGGGGGGATTGGGAACACTGAAGCTTTCTTT	CASSPGGIGNTEAFF
TRBV19	17	.	TRBD1	TRBJ2-1	TGTGCCAGTAGTATGCCCCCGTGGACAGGGGATAGGGGTGAGCAGTTCTTC	CASSMPPWTGDRGEQFF
TRBV13	14	.	TRBD1	TRBJ2-7	TGTGCCAGCAGCTTAGGGGACAGGGGTCGCGAGCAGTACTTC	CASSLGDRGREQYF
TRBV12-5	11	.	.	TRBJ2-1	TGTGCTAGTGGCCGGGACAATGAGCAGTTCTTC	CASGRDNEQFF
TRBV4-1	16	.	TRBD1	TRBJ2-2	TGCGCCAGCAGCCACACCACAGGGGGGAACACCGGGGAGCTGTTTTTT	CASSHTTGGNTGELFF
TRBV27	19	few	TRBD2	TRBJ2-7	TGTGCCAGCCCCAAGGTGAAGAGACTAGCGGGAGTCGCAGGCTACGAGCAGTACTTC	CASPKVKRLAGVAGYEQYF
TRBV7-9	17	.	.	TRBJ1-4	TGTGCCAGCAGCTCGGCCCGCCCAGGGGCGTCTAATGAAAAACTGTTTTTT	CASSSARPGASNEKLFF
TRBV11-2	15	once	.	TRBJ1-5	TGTGCCAGCAGCCTTTCGGCGGGCTACAATCAGCCCCAGCATTTT	CASSLSAGYNQPQHF
TRBV29-1	11	.	.	TRBJ2-2	TGCAGCGGCGGGGACACCGGGGAGCTGTTTTTT	CSGGDTGELFF
TRBV15	16	.	.	TRBJ2-3	TGTGCCACCAGCAGCGAAAGGAGGTCTAGCACAGATACGCAGTATTTT	CATSSERRSSTDTQYF
TRBV4-2	19	.	TRBD1	TRBJ2-4	TGTGCCAGCAGCCAATGGGGGACAGGGGAAGATATAGCCAAAAACATTCAGTACTTC	CASSQWGTGEDIAKNIQYF
TRBV18	17	.	TRBD1	TRBJ2-6	TGTGCCAGCTCCCGGACAGGGGGATTTTCCGGGGCCAACGTCCTGACTTTC	CASSRTGGFSGANVLTF
TRBV9	14	.	.	TRBJ2-2	TGTGCCAGCAGCGGACTCGCGAACACCGGGGAGCTGTTTTTT	CASSGLANTGELFF
TRBV4-2	14	.	.	TRBJ2-1	TGTGCCAGCAGCCACATTGGGACATACAATGAGCAGTTCTTC	CASSHIGTYNEQFF
TRBV11-2	18	.	.	TRBJ1-1	TGTGCCAGCAGCTTGGGAACCTGGGGCCCTCCCGAGAACACTGAAGCTTTCTTT	CASSLGTWGPPENTEAFF
TRBV10-2	15	.	TRBD2	TRBJ2-5	TGCGCCAGCCCCGGTGGTAGCGGGGGCGGGGAGACCCAGTACTTC	CASPGGSGGGETQYF
TRBV5-1	15	.	TRBD2	TRBJ2-1	TGCGCCAGCAGCCCGCTAGCGGGAGGTATTTATGAGCAGTTCTTC	CASSPLAGGIYEQFF
TRBV6-5	13	few	TRBD1	TRBJ2-7	TGTGCCAGCAGTCCAGGGGGCCCCTACGAGCAGTACTTC	CASSPGGPYEQYF
TRBV12-2	15	.	.	TRBJ1-1	TGTGCAAGTCGCTTAGTACCGCGGTATGTGACTGAAGCTTTCTTT	CASRLVPRYVTEAFF
TRBV7-8	14	.	TRBD1	TRBJ2-2	TGTGCCAGCAGCTTACAGGGGGCGGCCGGGGAGCTGTTTTTT	CASSLQGAAGELFF
TRBV19	13	.	.	TRBJ2-7	TGTGCCAGTAGGGGCAGGGCACCCTACGAGCAGTACTTC	CASRGRAPYEQYF
TRBV7-9	15	few	TRBD2	TRBJ2-1	TGTGCCAGCAGCATGCCCCCGGGACTAGCGAATGAGCAGTTCTTC	CASSMPPGLANEQFF
TRBV23-1	14	.	.	TRBJ1-2	TGCGCCACGGTAGGTGGGGCGTCGGGCTATGGCTACACCTTC	CATVGGASGYGYTF
TRBV19	14	.	TRBD1	TRBJ1-4	TGTGCCAGTAGTGGACAGGGGGTTAATGAAAAACTGTTTTTT	CASSGQGVNEKLFF
TRBV4-1	16	.	TRBD1	TRBJ2-7	TGCGCCAGCAGCCCTACAGGGGCAGGGGTCTCCTACGAGCAGTACTTC	CASSPTGAGVSYEQYF
TRBV5-4	14	.	.	TRBJ2-7	TGTGCCAGCAGTCTTCAGGGGACCCCCTACGAGCAGTACTTC	CASSLQGTPYEQYF
TRBV25-1	14	.	.	TRBJ1-5	TGTGCCAGCAGTGAAAAAGCGGAAAATCAGCCCCAGCATTTT	CASSEKAENQPQHF
TRBV28	13	few	.	TRBJ1-1	TGTGCCGTACAGGGTCGAGGGAACACTGAAGCTTTCTTT	CAVQGRGNTEAFF
TRBV11-2	15	.	TRBD2	TRBJ2-7	TGTGCCAGCAGCTCCCCGACTAGCACGGTCCACGAGCAGTACTTC	CASSSPTSTVHEQYF
TRBV9	15	.	TRBD2	TRBJ2-1	TGTGCCAGCAGCGTAGGCGGGACTAGCAACAATGAGCAGTTCTTC	CASSVGGTSNNEQFF
TRBV4-1	15	.	.	TRBJ2-7	TGCGCCAGCAGCCAAGGCACAGGGTCCGCCTACGAGCAGTACTTC	CASSQGTGSAYEQYF
TRBV29-1	15	.	TRBD2	TRBJ2-1	TGCAGCGTTGAAGGGGGTTTGGGCGGGAGGGATGAGCAGTTCTTC	CSVEGGLGGRDEQFF
TRBV6-1	14	.	.	TRBJ1-1	TGTGCCAGCAGTGAAAACGTGGGCAACACTGAAGCTTTCTTT	CASSENVGNTEAFF
TRBV5-6	17	few	TRBD2	TRBJ2-5	TGTGCCAGCAGCCTGGTAACTAGCGGGATCTTGGGAGAGACCCAGTACTTC	CASSLVTSGILGETQYF
TRBV5-8	17	.	TRBD1	TRBJ1-1	TGTGCCAGCAGCGACATTCGGACAGGGGGGACGAACACTGAAGCTTTCTTT	CASSDIRTGGTNTEAFF
TRBV5-4	14	.	.	TRBJ2-3	TGTGCCAGCAGCACGGAGCGCCGCACAGATACGCAGTATTTT	CASSTERRTDTQYF
TRBV6-6	13	.	.	TRBJ2-3	TGTGCCAGCAATACAGTCTCCACAGATACGCAGTATTTT	CASNTVSTDTQYF
TRBV5-1	17	.	TRBD2	TRBJ2-4	TGCGCCAGCAGCTCTAGCGGGAGGGCCTCGACCAAAAACATTCAGTACTTC	CASSSSGRASTKNIQYF
TRBV7-2	15	.	.	TRBJ1-2	TGTGCCAGCAACCCTGACTGGACAACTAACTATGGCTACACCTTC	CASNPDWTTNYGYTF
TRBV5-1	15	.	TRBD2	TRBJ2-3	TGCGCCAGCAGCGATGAAGGGACTAGAACAGATACGCAGTATTTT	CASSDEGTRTDTQYF
TRBV7-5	20	.	.	TRBJ2-5	TGTGTCATCTGCCGGCCCTCTAGAGGGCTAGCGGGAGGGGTAATGGAGACCCAGTACTTC	CVICRPSRGLAGGVMETQYF
TRBV18	14	few	TRBD2	TRBJ2-7	TGTGCCAGCTCACCCGGCGGGGGGGCAGGAGAGCAGTACTTC	CASSPGGGAGEQYF
TRBV7-5	10	.	.	TRBJ1-3	TGTGCCAGAAGCCCAAGACAGGGTGGGTTT	CARSPRQGGF
TRBV2	15	.	TRBD1	TRBJ2-7	TGTGCCAGCAGGCTGGACAGGGCTTTCTCCTACGAGCAGTACTTC	CASRLDRAFSYEQYF
TRBV25-1	14	.	.	TRBJ1-6	TGTGCCAGCACGGGTACAGGGCTATCTTCACCCCTCCACTTT	CASTGTGLSSPLHF
TRBV10-1	14	.	TRBD2	TRBJ2-5	TGCGCCAGCAGTGAGACTAGCGGGGGAGAGACCCAGTACTTC	CASSETSGGETQYF